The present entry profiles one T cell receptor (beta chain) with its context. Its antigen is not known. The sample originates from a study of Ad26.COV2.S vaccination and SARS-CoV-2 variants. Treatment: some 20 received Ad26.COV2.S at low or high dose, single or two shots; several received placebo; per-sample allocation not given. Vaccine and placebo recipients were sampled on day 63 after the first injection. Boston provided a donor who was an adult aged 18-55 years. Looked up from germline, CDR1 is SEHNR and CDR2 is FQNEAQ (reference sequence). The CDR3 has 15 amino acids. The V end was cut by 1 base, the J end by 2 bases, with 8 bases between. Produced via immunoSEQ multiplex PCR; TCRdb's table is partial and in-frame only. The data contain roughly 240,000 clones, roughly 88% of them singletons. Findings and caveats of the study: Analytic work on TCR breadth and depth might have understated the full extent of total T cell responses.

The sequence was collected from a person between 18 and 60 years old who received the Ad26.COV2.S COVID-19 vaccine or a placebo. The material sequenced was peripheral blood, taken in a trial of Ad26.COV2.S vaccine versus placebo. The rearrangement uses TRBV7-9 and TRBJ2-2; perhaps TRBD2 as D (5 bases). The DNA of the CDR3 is TGTGCCAGCAGCTTAGGGAGCGGAAACACCGGGGAGCTGTTTTTT. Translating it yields CASSLGSGNTGELFF.